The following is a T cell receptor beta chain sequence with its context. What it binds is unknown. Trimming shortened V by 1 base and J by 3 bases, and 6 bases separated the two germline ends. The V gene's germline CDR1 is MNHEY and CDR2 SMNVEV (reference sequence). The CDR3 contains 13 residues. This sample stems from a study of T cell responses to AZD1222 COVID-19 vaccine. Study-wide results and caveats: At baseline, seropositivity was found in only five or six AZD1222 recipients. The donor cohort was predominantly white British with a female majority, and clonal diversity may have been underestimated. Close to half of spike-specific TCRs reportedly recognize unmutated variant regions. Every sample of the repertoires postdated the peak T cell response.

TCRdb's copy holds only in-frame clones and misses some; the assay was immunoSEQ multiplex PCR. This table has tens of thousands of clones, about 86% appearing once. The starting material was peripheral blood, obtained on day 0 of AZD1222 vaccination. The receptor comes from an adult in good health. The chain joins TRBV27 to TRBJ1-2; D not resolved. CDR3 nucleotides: TGTGCCAGCAGTTTATGGGTCGACTATGGCTACACCTTC. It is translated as CASSLWVDYGYTF.